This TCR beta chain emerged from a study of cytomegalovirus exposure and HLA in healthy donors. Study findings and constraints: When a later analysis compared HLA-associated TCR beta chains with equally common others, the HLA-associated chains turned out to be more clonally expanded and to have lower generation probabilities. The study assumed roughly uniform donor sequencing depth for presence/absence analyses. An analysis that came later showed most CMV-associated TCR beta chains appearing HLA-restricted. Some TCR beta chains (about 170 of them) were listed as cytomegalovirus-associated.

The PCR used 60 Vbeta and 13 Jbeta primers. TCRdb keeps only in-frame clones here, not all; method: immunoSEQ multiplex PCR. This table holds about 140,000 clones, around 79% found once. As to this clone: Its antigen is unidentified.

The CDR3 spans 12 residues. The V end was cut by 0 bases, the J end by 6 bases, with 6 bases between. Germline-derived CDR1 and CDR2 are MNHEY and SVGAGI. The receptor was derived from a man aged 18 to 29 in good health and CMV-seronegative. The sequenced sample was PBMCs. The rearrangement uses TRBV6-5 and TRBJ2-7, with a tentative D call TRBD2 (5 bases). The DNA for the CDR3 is TGTGCCAGCAGTTACTCAGGAGGCGAGCAGTACTTC. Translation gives CASSYSGGEQYF.